A single sample is the source of the 29 T cell receptor beta chains below, sequenced in a study of T-cell reconstitution after alpha-beta-depleted transplantation in children (TCRdb year 2016). The library came from PCR. The sample was run on an Illumina HiSeq 2500. TCR libraries were prepared with molecular barcoding, using unique molecular identifiers to normalize TCRbeta repertoire quantification. The raw public reads went through TCRdb reprocessing: fastp at Q25, MiXCR clone calling, in-frame beta chains kept. Identical CDR3 protein sequences are pooled into one entry, listed with their most common genes and DNA. For this sample the table gives fewer than 95,000 distinct CDR3 sequences, of which 12% were detected only once. The ten biggest clones cover over 11% of the sample. Sequenced here: PBMCs from the stem cell graft donor, sampled from the stem cell graft. The receptor set was obtained from a human donor who donated a stem cell graft to a child with inherited bone marrow failure.

The table lists this clonotype with many counts. The rearrangement links TRBV10-3 to TRBJ2-7, with D possibly TRBD1 on 5 matching bases. V was shortened by 6 bases and J by 5 bases, with 32 bases between the two germline ends. Germline CDR1 ENHRY, CDR2 SYGVKD. The CDR3 loop spans 19 amino acids. The CDR3 bases are TGTGCCATCAGGGATAGGATGGACACAGCCGAAAATAGGTATGACGAGCAGTACTTC. Its protein is CAIRDRMDTAENRYDEQYF.

In its sample, this clonotype was seen many times. J is TRBJ2-1 and V is TRBV20-1; 12 bases agree with TRBD2. Germline V gives CDR1 DFQATT, CDR2 SNEGSKA (reference sequence). This CDR3 has 16 residues. V gave up 3 bases and J gave up 7 bases; unmatched junction bases: 10. CDR3 amino acids: CSARDFLAGGNNEQFF. CDR3 sequence (DNA): TGCAGTGCTAGGGACTTTCTAGCGGGGGGGAATAATGAGCAGTTCTTC.

There are many counts of this clonotype. The chain carries TRBV5-1 and TRBJ2-5; D is possibly TRBD2 (5 bases). Trimming cost V 0 bases and J 5 bases, with 17 bases left between them. The CDR3 spans 16 residues. In germline, CDR1 is SGHRS, CDR2 YFSETQ. The CDR3 region has the DNA TGCGCCAGCAGCTTGGTTGGCGGGCGACCCGGCGAGACCCAGTACTTC. It translates to CASSLVGGRPGETQYF.

This clonotype was seen many times. J is TRBJ1-2 and V is TRBV11-1, with D uncertain. This CDR3 spans 13 amino acids. V was trimmed by 3 bases and J by 8 bases, leaving 13 bases between them. CDR1 SGHAT and CDR2 FQDESV come from the germline V gene (reference sequence). The CDR3 protein is CASSFSPSEGYTF. The CDR3 DNA reads as TGTGCCAGCAGCTTCTCCCCCAGTGAGGGCTACACCTTC.

This clonotype was counted ten times or more. The rearrangement links TRBV3-1 to TRBJ2-1, with D unclear. The germline V gene has CDR1 LGHDT and CDR2 YNNKEL (reference sequence). V was clipped by 1 base and J by 3 bases, with 7 bases between them. The CDR3 has 14 residues. The CDR3, as DNA: TGTGCCAGCAGCCAAGTGTCCGACTACAATGAGCAGTTCTTC. Amino acid sequence: CASSQVSDYNEQFF.

This chain connects TRBV20-1 to TRBJ1-2; D call uncertain. This CDR3 has 12 residues. V was pared by 6 bases and J by 4 bases, with 12 bases between. CDR1 is DFQATT, CDR2 SNEGSKA, per germline (reference sequence). The CDR3 DNA sequence: TGCAGTGCCGTAACAGACACCTATGGCTACACCTTC. It translates to CSAVTDTYGYTF.

This clonotype was found many times. This chain links TRBV5-1 with TRBJ2-3; 10 positions agree with TRBD2. After removal of 3 bases from V and 0 bases from J, the junction contained 4 bases not matched to a gene. Per germline, CDR1 SGHRS and CDR2 YFSETQ. The CDR3 runs 16 residues. DNA for the CDR3: TGCGCCAGCAGCTCAGGACTAGCGGAGAGCACAGATACGCAGTATTTT. Translated: CASSSGLAESTDTQYF.

This clonotype was detected many times. V is TRBV4-2 and J is TRBJ2-1; 12 nucleotides match TRBD2. The CDR3 runs to 15 residues. V lost 4 bases and J lost 4; bases outside the gene matches: 2. The germline V gene encodes CDR1 LGHNA and CDR2 YNFKEQ. This CDR3 is CASSPLAGGYNEQFF. CDR3 sequence (DNA): TGTGCCAGCAGCCCGCTAGCGGGAGGGTACAATGAGCAGTTCTTC.

Many counts were recorded for this clonotype. The chain is built from TRBV20-1 and TRBJ2-5, with 7 bases fitting TRBD2. Germline CDR1 reads DFQATT; CDR2 reads SNEGSKA (reference sequence). J lost 3 bases, V lost 4 bases, and 5 bases had no gene match. The CDR3 spans 13 residues. CDR3 coding DNA: TGCAGTGCTACCCCCCTAGCGGAAGAGACCCAGTACTTC. Its translation is CSATPLAEETQYF.

This clonotype was picked up many times. The V call is TRBV10-3, the J call TRBJ2-7, with 12 bases identical to TRBD1. Germline CDR1 is ENHRY and CDR2 is SYGVKD. The CDR3 has 15 amino acids. The J segment lost 2 bases and the V segment lost 7 bases, leaving 6 bases of the junction unmatched. In nucleotides, the CDR3 is TGTGCCATCAACGGGGGACAGGGGGCAACCTACGAGCAGTACTTC. Translated: CAINGGQGATYEQYF.

This clonotype was observed many times. V is TRBV5-1 and J is TRBJ2-3; 7 bases are shared with TRBD2. CDR1 is SGHRS, CDR2 YFSETQ, per germline. The CDR3 runs 16 residues. The V and J ends lost 1 base and 0 bases, in that order; junction bases with no gene match: 5. The CDR3 region is CASSLKLAVSTDTQYF. In DNA form, the CDR3 reads TGCGCCAGCAGCTTGAAGCTAGCGGTTAGCACAGATACGCAGTATTTT.

This clonotype was counted ten times or more. The chain has TRBV5-1 and TRBJ2-6, with D unresolved. Germline V CDR1 and CDR2: SGHRS, YFSETQ. V dropped 0 bases and J dropped 3 bases, with 10 bases sitting between them. The CDR3 spans 16 residues. CDR3 loop: CASSLGPGGGANVLTF. The CDR3 coding sequence is TGCGCCAGCAGCTTGGGTCCGGGTGGTGGGGCCAACGTCCTGACTTTC.

The sample holds many counts of this clonotype. The chain carries TRBV6-5 and TRBJ2-7, with TRBD1 as a possible D gene (5 bases). The CDR3 loop spans 14 amino acids. From germline, CDR1 is MNHEY and CDR2 SVGAGI. V was shortened by 2 bases and J by 3 bases, with 11 bases between the two germline ends. This CDR3 is CASSYGADFYEQYF. The CDR3 region has the DNA TGTGCCAGCAGTTACGGGGCAGACTTCTACGAGCAGTACTTC.

This clonotype was recorded at least ten times. This chain uses TRBV7-2 with TRBJ1-1; D is unresolved. The CDR3 totals 13 residues. V was clipped by 3 bases and J by 4 bases, with 9 bases between them. Germline CDR1 and CDR2: SGHTA and FQGNSA. The CDR3 sequence: CASSFRGSTEAFF. CDR3 in DNA: TGTGCCAGCAGCTTTCGAGGGTCCACTGAAGCTTTCTTT. Full variable domain (missing parts from reference TRBV7-2 and TRBJ1-1): GAGVSQSPSNKVTEKGKDVELRCDPISGHTALYWYRQSLGQGLEFLIYFQGNSAPDKSGLPSDRFSAERTGGSVSTLTIQRTQQEDSAVYLCASSFRGSTEAFFGQGTRLTVV.

This clonotype came up many times. V gene TRBV5-1 combines with J gene TRBJ1-5; D is undetermined. Germline V CDR1 and CDR2: SGHRS, YFSETQ. V was trimmed by 4 bases and J by 7 bases, leaving 12 bases between them. This CDR3 comprises 13 residues. In DNA, the CDR3 is TGCGCCAGCAGCCCGACCCCGGGGCAGCCCCAGCATTTT. Encoded protein: CASSPTPGQPQHF.

This clonotype was observed at least ten times. The rearrangement uses TRBV12-3 or TRBV12-4 and TRBJ2-5; tentatively, D is TRBD2 (5 bases). CDR3 length: 13 amino acids. The germline V and J ends were trimmed by 5 bases and 5 bases, with 12 bases remaining between them. CDR3 DNA: TGTGCCAGCAGTCGGACTCAATGGGAGACCCAGTACTTC. This gives the protein CASSRTQWETQYF.

This clonotype appeared many times. The rearrangement uses TRBV24-1 and TRBJ1-1; D is possibly TRBD1 (6 bases). CDR3 length: 14 amino acids. Germline CDR1 and CDR2: KGHDR and SFDVKD. The V end lost 3 bases, the J end lost 4 bases, and 11 bases lay between the germline ends. The CDR3 sequence is CATSDGAGATEAFF. DNA for the CDR3: TGTGCCACCAGTGATGGGGCAGGGGCCACTGAAGCTTTCTTT.

This clonotype came up many times. The gene calls are TRBV9 and TRBJ1-1, with D unresolved. Germline CDR1 reads SGDLS; CDR2 reads YYNGEE. Trimming pared 0 bases from V and 0 bases from J, leaving 6 bases between. The CDR3 length is 14 residues. CDR3: CASSVDLMNTEAFF. CDR3 nucleotide sequence: TGTGCCAGCAGCGTAGACCTCATGAACACTGAAGCTTTCTTT.

This clonotype was observed at least ten times. V usage is TRBV5-1 and J usage is TRBJ2-2; a weak D match, TRBD1 (5 bases). Germline lookup yields CDR1 SGHRS and CDR2 YFSETQ. The CDR3 loop spans 13 amino acids. V shed 4 bases and J shed 5 bases, with 9 bases lying between them. As DNA, the CDR3 is TGCGCCAGCAGCGAACAGGAGACCGGGGAGCTGTTTTTT. It encodes CASSEQETGELFF.

In its sample, this clonotype was seen many times. The chain employs TRBV5-1 and TRBJ2-3; 10 bases are a match to TRBD2. V trimming: 0 bases; J trimming: 0 bases; junction bases outside the gene matches: 4. The CDR3 is made up of 17 amino acids. CDR1 is SGHRS, CDR2 YFSETQ, per germline. Here the CDR3 reads CASSLDSSGRSTDTQYF. For the CDR3, the DNA is TGCGCCAGCAGCTTGGATTCTAGCGGGAGAAGCACAGATACGCAGTATTTT.

This clonotype was detected ten times or more. The chain links TRBV5-6 to TRBJ1-1; unclear D gene. The ends were cut back, 0 bases at V and 0 bases at J, with 3 bases in the middle. The CDR3 has 13 amino acids. Germline CDR1 and CDR2: SGHDT and YYEEEE. The DNA of the CDR3 is TGTGCCAGCAGCTTGGACCTGAACACTGAAGCTTTCTTT. Its protein is CASSLDLNTEAFF.

This clonotype was observed many times. The chain couples TRBV4-1 to TRBJ1-1, with a tentative D call TRBD1 (6 bases). Between the trimmed V and J ends, which lost 3 bases and 1 base, there was a span of 12 bases. Looked up from germline, CDR1 is MGHRA and CDR2 is YSYEKL. The CDR3 has 15 amino acids. CDR3 region: CASSHTQGWNTEAFF. CDR3 nucleotide sequence: TGCGCCAGCAGCCACACACAGGGTTGGAACACTGAAGCTTTCTTT.

The table lists this clonotype with many counts. V is TRBV20-1 and J is TRBJ1-4; D is uncertain. With 5 bases removed from V and 8 bases from J, the gap between germline ends came to 15 bases. The V gene's germline CDR1 is DFQATT and CDR2 SNEGSKA (reference sequence). This CDR3 comprises 13 residues. This chain's CDR3 is CSASQGLREKLFF. In DNA form, the CDR3 reads TGCAGTGCTTCGCAAGGGCTCAGGGAAAAACTGTTTTTT.

This clonotype was seen ten or more times. This sequence joins TRBV3-1 and TRBJ2-2; D gene ambiguous. Germline V CDR1 and CDR2: LGHDT, YNNKEL (reference sequence). The V gene lost 0 bases and the J gene lost 0 bases, with 11 bases spanning the gap. The CDR3 consists of 17 residues. The CDR3 DNA sequence: TGTGCCAGCAGCCAAGAGTCAGGACGGGCGAACACCGGGGAGCTGTTTTTT. Protein sequence: CASSQESGRANTGELFF.

This clonotype was found many times. This chain uses TRBV5-1 with TRBJ2-1; D perhaps matches TRBD2 (6 bases). There are 14 residues in the CDR3. V was pared by 4 bases and J by 0 bases, with 8 bases between. CDR1 is SGHRS, CDR2 YFSETQ, per germline. The DNA of the CDR3 is TGCGCCAGCAGCGGGGGGAGCTCCTACAATGAGCAGTTCTTC. The encoded protein is CASSGGSSYNEQFF.

This clonotype was counted at least ten times. The chain uses TRBV12-3 or TRBV12-4 and TRBJ1-3; 7 positions match TRBD1. The CDR3 spans 13 residues. With 5 bases clipped from V and 4 bases from J, the junction kept 2 bases outside the gene matches. The CDR3 sequence: CASSLGQGNTIYF. As DNA, the CDR3 is TGTGCCAGCAGTCTGGGACAGGGAAACACCATATATTTT.

Comments on this clonotype: A much larger clone lies a single base off, so this may be a read error. The chain combines TRBV4-2 with TRBJ2-5; D is possibly TRBD2 (6 bases). The germline V gene encodes CDR1 LGHNA and CDR2 YNFKEQ. The CDR3 is made up of 15 amino acids. The germline V and J ends were trimmed by 2 bases and 3 bases, with 13 bases remaining between them. In DNA form, the CDR3 reads TGTGCCAGCAGCCAACCGGGACGGGGGAAAGAGACCCAGTACTTC. Protein: CASSQPGRGKETQYF.

This clonotype was detected ten times or more. V is TRBV27 and J is TRBJ2-5, with 8 bases matching TRBD1. Looked up from germline, CDR1 is MNHEY and CDR2 is SMNVEV (reference sequence). The CDR3 contains 16 residues. V shed 5 bases, J shed 5 bases, and the junction held 13 bases outside the gene matches. CDR3 coding DNA: TGTGCCAGCAGTCTCTCCGGGACAGGCATTAGTGAGACCCAGTACTTC. Protein product: CASSLSGTGISETQYF.

This clonotype was counted ten times or more. The rearrangement uses TRBV27 and TRBJ2-2; D not certain. The CDR3 runs to 13 residues. CDR1 and CDR2 (germline): MNHEY, SMNVEV (reference sequence). The V gene lost 2 bases and the J gene lost 8 bases, with 9 bases spanning the gap. The CDR3 sequence is CASSLNLLGELFF. CDR3 nucleotide sequence: TGTGCCAGCAGTTTAAATTTGCTTGGGGAGCTGTTTTTT.